This T cell receptor (beta chain) was captured in a study of identical twins. Template switching added a universal primer binding site, and final cDNA carried unique molecular identifiers. TCRdb itself ran the 5' RACE reads through MiXCR, one entry per CDR3 protein. The table has roughly 710,000 distinct CDR3 sequences, roughly 6.2% seen once; the top ten hold around 2%. This clonotype has only a few counts. Its specificity is not known. The donors were all healthy and Caucasian. V dropped 6 bases and J dropped 5; count of bases not matched to a gene: 10. The CDR3 spans 15 residues. In germline, CDR1 is LGHNA, CDR2 YNFKEQ. Whole-study results and caveats: Low generation probability was overrepresented in out-of-frame alpha sequences shared by twins. Sharing of beta out-of-frame sequences by twins showed a weaker excess.

The chain joins TRBV4-2 to TRBJ2-1; TRBD2 aligns across 7 bases. Specimen: naive T cells sorted from blood. The clonotype was recovered from a man between 18 and 35 years old in good health. The CDR3: CASRKWEGGDNEQFF. The CDR3 DNA follows: TGTGCCAGCAGAAAGTGGGAGGGCGGCGACAATGAGCAGTTCTTC.